The clone carrying this T cell receptor beta chain was counted ten times or more. Its antigen is unknown. This specimen belongs to a study of T-cell reconstitution after alpha-beta-depleted transplantation in children. Notes on the study in general: In some patients, recipient T cells and intrathymic progenitors surviving conditioning explained high day-60 diversity. A year had passed since transplant, and T-cell counts and diversity by then came mostly from newly produced T cells. There were reportedly several hundred expanded graft clones from which alpha-beta T cells came about two months after transplant.

V was clipped by 4 bases and J by 1 base, with 5 bases between them. Germline-derived CDR1 and CDR2 are SGHRS and YFSETQ. This CDR3 has 12 residues. The authors prepared the TCRbeta library with unique molecular identifiers. TCRdb called the PCR reads again in MiXCR, with one record for every CDR3 protein. The sample lists around 300,000 distinct CDR3 sequences; 7.5% to 9% were seen once. This TCR came from a female patient aged 2-9 years who had a stem cell transplant for Fanconi anemia, so the T cells may come from the graft donor. The material sequenced was peripheral blood, taken 360 days after TCRalphabeta/CD19-depleted stem cell transplant. The chain has TRBV5-1 and TRBJ1-1; D uncertain. The CDR3 region has the DNA TGCGCCAGCAGCAGACAGAACACTGAAGCTTTCTTT. It encodes CASSRQNTEAFF.